This T cell receptor beta chain derives from a study of PD-1 blockade in classical Hodgkin lymphoma. Each patient experienced a relapse that followed autologous stem cell transplantation, and brentuximab vedotin exposure varied. Data came from immunoSEQ multiplex PCR; TCRdb stores just in-frame clones and leaves some out. This table has around 30,000 clones, about two thirds appearing once. The CDR3 contains 13 residues. Trimming took off 2 bases at V and 4 bases at J, with 9 bases between the two ends. CDR1 and CDR2 (germline): MNHNY, SVGAGI (reference sequence). The sample holds one count of this clone.

The receptor's source is a human donor with classical Hodgkin lymphoma. The chain combines TRBV6-6 with TRBJ2-7; tentatively, D is TRBD2 (5 bases). The sequencing here drew on peripheral blood mononuclear cells (PBMCs), taken before the second cycle of nivolumab. The CDR3 region is CASSYPGKYEQYF. For the CDR3, the DNA is TGTGCCAGCAGTTACCCGGGGAAGTACGAGCAGTACTTC.